One and the same sample provided the 10 T cell receptor beta chains below, sequenced in a study of CD8 T cells in cerebrospinal fluid in Alzheimer's disease. TCRdb reprocessed the 10x single-cell sequencing reads, with one entry per CDR3 protein and no DNA. Here the sample table reports some 1,600 distinct CDR3 sequences. The sequenced sample consisted of cerebrospinal fluid. The origin of the receptors is a human donor with Alzheimer's disease.

Judged by frequency, this clonotype is medium-sized (0.01 to 0.1%). This sequence joins TRBV11-2 and TRBJ1-1. The germline CDR1 and CDR2 sequences are SGHAT and FQNNGV. This CDR3 is built from 13 residues. The CDR3: CASSLAHGTEAFF. The full variable domain, with the rest looked up from reference TRBV11-2 and TRBJ1-1, is EAGVAQSPRYKIIEKRQSVAFWCNPISGHATLYWYQQILGQGPKLLIQFQNNGVVDDSQLPKDRFSAERLKGVDSTLKIQPAKLEDSAVYLCASSLAHGTEAFFGQGTRLTVV.

According to its frequency, this clonotype is large. The rearrangement links TRBV7-9 to TRBJ1-4; TCRdb's D call of TRBD1 is untestable without DNA. This CDR3 is built from 12 residues. Per germline, CDR1 SEHNR and CDR2 FQNEAQ (reference sequence). The CDR3 sequence is CASTGGREKLFF.

Considering frequency, this clonotype is medium-sized (0.01 to 0.1%). The V and J genes are TRBV27 and TRBJ2-2; TCRdb's D gene call, TRBD1, goes unchecked for lack of DNA. Germline CDR1 MNHEY, CDR2 SMNVEV (reference sequence). The CDR3 spans 14 residues. CDR3 region: CATRQGPNTGELFF.

In terms of frequency, this clonotype is large (0.1 to 1%). The chain joins TRBV7-2 to TRBJ2-3; lacking DNA, the TRBD2 call made by TCRdb goes unchecked. The CDR3 is made up of 16 amino acids. Germline CDR1 and CDR2: SGHTA and FQGNSA. The CDR3 loop is CASSLQLAGLPDTQYF.

According to its frequency, this clonotype is medium-sized (0.01 to 0.1%). The genes are TRBV6-6 and TRBJ2-2. The CDR3 contains 14 residues. The germline V gene has CDR1 MNHNY and CDR2 SVGAGI (reference sequence). The CDR3 region is CASSSDDNTGELFF.

According to its frequency, this clonotype is medium-sized. V gene TRBV5-4 combines with J gene TRBJ2-3; TCRdb's assignment of TRBD2 cannot be checked, as there is no DNA. This CDR3 comprises 16 residues. Germline lookup yields CDR1 SGHNT and CDR2 YYREEE (reference sequence). CDR3 loop: CASSLRLLAETDTQYF. The full variable domain, its missing parts supplied by reference TRBV5-4 and TRBJ2-3, is ETGVTQSPTHLIKTRGQQVTLRCSSQSGHNTVSWYQQALGQGPQFIFQYYREEENGRGNFPPRFSGLQFPNYSSELNVNALELDDSALYLCASSLRLLAETDTQYFGPGTRLTVL.

The chain is built from TRBV2 and TRBJ2-7; TCRdb outputs TRBD1, but without DNA this stays unchecked. CDR1 is SNHLY and CDR2 is FYNNEI in the germline V gene. The CDR3 length is 14 residues. The chain's CDR3 is CASSEGTGGGEQYF.

This clonotype shows up as medium-sized (0.01 to 0.1%) by frequency. J is TRBJ2-5 and V is TRBV6-1. The CDR3 loop spans 12 amino acids. Germline CDR1 is MNHNS and CDR2 is SASEGT. CDR3 sequence: CASSGVGETQYF.

This clonotype is labeled medium-sized (0.01 to 0.1%) based on frequency. V gene TRBV6-5 combines with J gene TRBJ2-3; TCRdb indicates TRBD2, and absent DNA this call remains unverified. The germline V gene encodes CDR1 MNHEY and CDR2 SVGAGI. The length of the CDR3 is 14 residues. CDR3 protein: CASSLGLAGDTQYF.

This clonotype is classed as medium-sized (0.01 to 0.1%) by frequency. The CDR3 is CATSMGSGNTIYF. V and J are TRBV15 and TRBJ1-3. The CDR3 runs 13 residues. Germline V gives CDR1 LNHNV, CDR2 YYDKDF (reference sequence).